This T cell receptor beta chain was captured by sequencing in a study of cytomegalovirus exposure and HLA in healthy donors. Overall study: An early release of data contained around 80 million unique TCRs, which came from HLA-typed donors.

The germline V gene encodes CDR1 SEHNR and CDR2 FQNEAQ (reference sequence). CDR3 length: 13 residues. PCR involved 60 Vbeta and 13 Jbeta primers. In the original processing: Later, an analysis found around 77 million unique TCR beta chains, and roughly 9.9 million of these were shared. The data were produced by immunoSEQ multiplex PCR, yet TCRdb's version contains in-frame clones alone and is incomplete. Clone size and V and J calls were adopted from that table, with D and trimming inferred from the DNA. The table includes about 100,000 clones, roughly three quarters detected once. Points on this clone: One end of the junction does not line up with germline, which may come from a read error.

Healthy bone marrow donors made up the cohort. V and J are TRBV7-9 and TRBJ1-5; D not resolved. The sequence was collected from a female donor in good health and CMV-seropositive. Sequencing was carried out using PBMCs. The DNA of the CDR3 is TGTTCCAGCAGCTTAGATCGGGATCAGCCCCAGCATTTT. Translated: CSSSLDRDQPQHF.